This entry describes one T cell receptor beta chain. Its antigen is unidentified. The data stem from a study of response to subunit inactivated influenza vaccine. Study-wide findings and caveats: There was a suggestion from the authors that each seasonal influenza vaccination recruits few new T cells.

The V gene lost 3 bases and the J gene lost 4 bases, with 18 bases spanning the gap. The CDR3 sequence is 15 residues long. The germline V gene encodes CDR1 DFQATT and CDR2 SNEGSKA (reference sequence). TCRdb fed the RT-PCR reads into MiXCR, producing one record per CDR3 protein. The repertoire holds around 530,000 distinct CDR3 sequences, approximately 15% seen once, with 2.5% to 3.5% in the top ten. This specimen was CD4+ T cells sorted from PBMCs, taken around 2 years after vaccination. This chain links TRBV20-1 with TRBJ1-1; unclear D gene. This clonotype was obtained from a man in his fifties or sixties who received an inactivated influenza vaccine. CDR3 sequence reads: CSASSFMGSVTEAFF. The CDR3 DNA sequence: TGCAGTGCTAGTTCCTTTATGGGGTCGGTCACTGAAGCTTTCTTT.